A single TCR beta chain is shown here with its context. Its cognate antigen is unknown. Trimming pared 4 bases from V and 11 bases from J, leaving 15 bases between. Germline V gene data show CDR1 as SGHDT and CDR2 as YYEEEE. The CDR3 spans 12 residues. Overall study results and limits: The larger-cohort validation was restricted to a single TCR beta V-J rearrangement rather than whole repertoires. Tumor Treg TCRs overlapped most with tumor naive CD4+ cells. Tumor memory CD4+ T cell TCR gene usage clustered with blood and lymph node memory CD4+ cells and lymph node naive CD4+ cells.

Constant-region reverse primers amplified full-length variable regions, followed by semi-nested Nested Universal Primer A PCR. MiXCR was run by TCRdb on the 5' RACE reads, yielding one entry per CDR3 protein. The sample records fewer than 65,000 distinct CDR3 sequences, around 21% being singletons. Tregs were sorted as CD4+CD25+CD127-/low cells. The specimen sequenced was tumor-infiltrating Tregs sorted from the breast tumor. This sequence joins TRBV5-6 and TRBJ1-1; D is unclear. The sequence came from a female donor with breast cancer. Here the CDR3 reads CASSVGRERAFF. Here the CDR3 DNA reads TGTGCCAGCAGCGTAGGACGGGAGAGGGCTTTCTTT.